The clone carrying this T cell receptor beta chain occurred once. With 5 bases clipped from V and 2 bases from J, the junction kept 10 bases outside the gene matches. The CDR3 sequence is 17 residues long. Germline V gene data show CDR1 as SGHRS and CDR2 as YFSETQ. These data belong to a study of blood T cell repertoires in COVID-19. Background on the study: Researchers got acute and convalescent COVID-19 samples from the United States, Italy and Spain. The cDNA or gDNA used as material had been derived from T cells, B-cell-depleted T cells, or PBMCs.

How the authors handled the data: From reference gene primer amplification, estimates of nucleated cell counts were derived. Generated by immunoSEQ multiplex PCR, the TCRdb table keeps only in-frame clones and is missing some. Clone size and the V and J calls come from that table; the DNA yielded D and trimming. The sample has about 280,000 clones; around 86% are singletons. The source of this sequence is a human donor in a cohort sampled during active COVID-19. This sequence joins TRBV5-1 and TRBJ2-5; 12 nucleotides agree with TRBD2. Sequenced material: peripheral blood. The CDR3 is CASSRAGTSGSQETQYF. CDR3 nucleotide sequence: TGCGCCAGCAGTCGGGCCGGGACTAGCGGGTCTCAAGAGACCCAGTACTTC.